The entry below describes one T cell receptor beta chain. The CDR3 contains 17 residues. Germline CDR1 reads MNHEY; CDR2 reads SVGEGT. J was trimmed by 5 bases and V by 3 bases; bases with no gene match: 13. This record belongs to a study of blood T cell repertoires in COVID-19. Study background: Donors in the United States, Italy and Spain gave samples during acute or convalescent COVID-19. Sources were T cells, B-cell-depleted T cells, or PBMCs; the material itself was cDNA or gDNA.

Produced via immunoSEQ multiplex PCR; TCRdb's table is partial and in-frame only. The sample gives some 150,000 clones, around nine tenths of which show up once; around 8.3% is in the top ten. Sequencing used peripheral blood. The chain couples TRBV6-2 or TRBV6-3 to TRBJ2-1; 7 nucleotides align to TRBD2. The TCR comes from a woman aged 45-65 years with active or convalescent COVID-19. CDR3 DNA: TGTGCCAGCAGTTATGGGGCCGGCGGGAGAAGGAACAATGAGCAGTTCTTC. Its protein product is CASSYGAGGRRNNEQFF.